These T cell receptor beta chains were read from a single sample in a study of Ad26.COV2.S vaccination and SARS-CoV-2 variants. Profiling relied on immunoSEQ multiplex PCR, and the TCRdb table lists in-frame clones only, not all of them. The sample lists 380,000 or so clones, around 82% seen once, with about 7.1% in the top ten. Material: peripheral blood, obtained in a trial of Ad26.COV2.S vaccine versus placebo. The receptors shown here come from a person aged 18-60 years who received the Ad26.COV2.S COVID-19 vaccine or a placebo. Each CDR3 is given with its conserved first and last residue. Fields, in order: D gene, J gene, CDR3 length, V gene, CDR3 protein, CDR3 DNA. D genes are given only for firm matches.

>-|TRBJ1-4|17|TRBV11-2
CASSFNTDLSTNEKLFF
TGTGCCAGCAGCTTTAACACTGACCTCTCAACTAATGAAAAACTGTTTTTT
>-|TRBJ2-4|13|TRBV6-5
CASSRTVRDIQYF
TGTGCCAGCAGTCGAACAGTCAGAGACATTCAGTACTTC
>-|TRBJ1-2|13|TRBV30
CAWSEWGVGGYTF
TGTGCCTGGAGTGAGTGGGGGGTCGGTGGCTACACCTTC
>-|TRBJ2-7|13|TRBV7-9
CASSLGGTVEQYF
TGTGCCAGCAGCTTAGGAGGTACGGTCGAGCAGTACTTC
>-|TRBJ1-3|17|TRBV25-1
CASSERGAGASGNTIYF
TGTGCCAGCAGTGAACGAGGGGCTGGGGCGTCTGGAAACACCATATATTTT
>-|TRBJ2-7|13|TRBV18
CASSPIGPYEQYF
TGTGCCAGCTCCCCGATAGGCCCCTACGAGCAGTACTTC
>-|TRBJ1-1|15|TRBV14
CASSRISDTLASAFF
TGTGCCAGCAGCCGAATATCCGACACTTTGGCGTCGGCTTTCTTT
>TRBD1|TRBJ1-6|16|TRBV6-1
CASSEVGTGYNSPLHF
TGTGCCAGCAGTGAAGTGGGGACAGGCTATAATTCACCCCTCCACTTT
>TRBD1|TRBJ2-7|15|TRBV7-9
CASSLARTGTYEQYF
TGTGCCAGCAGCTTAGCCCGGACAGGGACCTACGAGCAGTACTTC
>TRBD1|TRBJ2-7|13|TRBV15
CATSFGQGYEQYF
TGTGCCACAAGCTTCGGACAGGGCTACGAGCAGTACTTC